Sequencing of this T cell receptor beta chain was carried out in a study of blood T cell repertoires in COVID-19 (dated by TCRdb to about 2020). In the study overall: Collaborator samples came from the United States, Italy and Spain and covered acute and convalescent phases of COVID-19. Subjects who had been exposed to COVID-19, were actively infected with it, or had recovered from it provided the deeply sampled blood TCRbeta repertoires that made up the dataset. The repertoires were made available in a free public database intended to serve as a resource for research on the immune response to SARS-CoV-2. Samples were obtained from the ongoing ImmuneRACE study (first 160 participants) and from over 1,000 subjects provided by 6 global collaborators. Where available, HLA class I and class II types were obtained from metadata supplied by the sample provider rather than from assay-based typing. The prospective study material was composed of cDNA or gDNA derived from T cells, B-cell-depleted T cells, or PBMCs. Nearly every sample came with metadata listing a de-identified subject ID, COVID-19 status, age in years and sex.

Overall study results and their limits: The quantity of clinical and demographic metadata differed by source and by participant and was supplied without curation.

TCRbeta CDR3 regions were amplified from genomic DNA using the immunoSEQ Assay, a bias-controlled multiplex PCR. In the authors' own workflow: The number of nucleated cells in each sample was estimated by amplification of reference gene primers within the assay. To quantify the absolute abundance of each unique TCRbeta CDR3 rearrangement, sequence reads were collapsed and filtered. For each sample, productive Simpson clonality was calculated as the square root of Simpson's diversity index over productive rearrangements. The clones in this table, taken by TCRdb from immuneACCESS, are in-frame only. Not every clone is retained; where verified, under half of the shortfall comes from an unresolved V gene, and the cause of the rest is unknown. V and J calls plus clone size are reproduced from that table; the DNA served to infer D and trimming. The sample yields around 150,000 clones; around 85% were counted once. The top ten hold roughly 6.4% of the sample.

For this clone: Its antigen remains undetermined. No base quality values were provided; no much bigger clone lies one nucleotide off.

In the prospective study, participants were about 18 to 95 years old, resided in around 25 geographic areas of the United States, and were enrolled through a virtual design. Cohort assignment in the prospective study relied on participant-reported clinical history from a screening survey and a study questionnaire. ImmuneRACE Cohort 3 recovered participants were defined by two consecutive negative NP/OP PCR tests, healthcare professional clearance, or symptom resolution. In the prospective study, mobile phlebotomists collected whole blood, serum and a nasopharyngeal or oropharyngeal swab from each participant. Over an approximately 2-month period, participants in the prospective study had the option of providing additional blood draws and questionnaires. Prospective study blood samples were shipped either frozen or at room temperature before DNA extraction. The sequencing input was PBMCs or T cells enriched from blood (not recorded which). The TCR comes from a woman aged 40 to 50 who had recovered from COVID-19.

The CDR3: CASSQPPGTGNTEAFF. DNA sequence: TGTGCCAGCAGTCAGCCCCCCGGGACAGGGAACACTGAAGCTTTCTTT. The rearrangement joined TRBV28 to TRBJ1-1, with 8 junctional bases fitting TRBD1. Taken from the germline V gene, the CDR1 and CDR2 loops are MDHEN and SYDVKM. The CDR3 holds 16 amino acids from the cysteine to the phenylalanine. Just the 48-base CDR3 DNA is kept, in frame starting at base 1. The junction shows trimming of 5 bases on V and 1 base on J, and the gene matches do not reach 9 bases of it.